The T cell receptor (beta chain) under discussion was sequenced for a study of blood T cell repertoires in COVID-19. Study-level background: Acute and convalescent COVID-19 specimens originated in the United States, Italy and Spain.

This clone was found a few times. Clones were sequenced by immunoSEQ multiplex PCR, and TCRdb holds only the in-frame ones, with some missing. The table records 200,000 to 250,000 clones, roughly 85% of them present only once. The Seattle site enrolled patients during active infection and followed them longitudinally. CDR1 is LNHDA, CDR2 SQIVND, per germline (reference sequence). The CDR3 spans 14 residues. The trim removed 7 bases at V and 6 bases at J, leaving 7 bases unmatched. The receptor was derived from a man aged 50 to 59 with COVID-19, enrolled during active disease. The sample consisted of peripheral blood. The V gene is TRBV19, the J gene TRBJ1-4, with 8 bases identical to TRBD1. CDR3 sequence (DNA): TGTGCCAGTAAGAACGGACAGGGACATGAAAAACTGTTTTTT. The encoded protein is CASKNGQGHEKLFF. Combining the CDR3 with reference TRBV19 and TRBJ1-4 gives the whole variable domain DGGITQSPKYLFRKEGQNVTLSCEQNLNHDAMYWYRQDPGQGLRLIYYSQIVNDFQKGDIAEGYSVSREKKESFPLTVTSAQKNPTAFYLCASKNGQGHEKLFFGSGTQLSVL.